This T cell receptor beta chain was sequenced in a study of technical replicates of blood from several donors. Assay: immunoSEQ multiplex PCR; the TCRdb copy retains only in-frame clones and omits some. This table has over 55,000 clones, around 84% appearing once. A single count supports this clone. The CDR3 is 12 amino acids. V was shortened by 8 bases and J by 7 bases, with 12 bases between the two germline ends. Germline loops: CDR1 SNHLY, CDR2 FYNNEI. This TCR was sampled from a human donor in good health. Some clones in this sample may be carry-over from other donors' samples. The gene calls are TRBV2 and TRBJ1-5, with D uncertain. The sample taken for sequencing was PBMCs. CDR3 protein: CASQAGGQPQHF. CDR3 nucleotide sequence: TGTGCCAGCCAGGCGGGTGGACAGCCCCAGCATTTT. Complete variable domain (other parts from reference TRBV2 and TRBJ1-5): EPEVTQTPSHQVTQMGQEVILRCVPISNHLYFYWYRQILGQKVEFLVSFYNNEISEKSEIFDDQFSVERPDGSNFTLKIRSTKLEDSAMYFCASQAGGQPQHFGDGTRLSIL.